A selection of T cell receptor beta chains follows, all from one sample in a study of graft-versus-host responses after intestinal transplantation. For these receptors, no antigen is known. This table comes from immunoSEQ multiplex PCR, and its TCRdb copy is limited to in-frame clones, with some not included. Found here are 40,000 to 55,000 clones, approximately 84% of them singletons; the top ten hold over 0.45%. This specimen was unstimulated CD4+ T cells sorted from spleen or lymph node cells, taken before transplant. The receptor source for this set is a human donor who was the organ donor for an intestinal transplant. Each CDR3 is given with its conserved first and last residue. A D gene is named only where the DNA matches it firmly. A row's size may be missing; if present it is once, few, many or a size class.

d_call,v_call,clone_size,j_call,cdr3_aa,cdr3_nt
TRBD1,TRBV27,.,TRBJ2-3,CASSLSQGGDTQYF,TGTGCCAGCAGTTTGTCACAGGGGGGAGATACGCAGTATTTT
.,TRBV20-1,.,TRBJ2-7,CSARTLDRQYF,TGCAGTGCTAGGACTTTGGACAGACAGTACTTC
TRBD1,TRBV6-1,.,TRBJ1-6,CASSSSGTGYSPLHF,TGTGCCAGCAGTTCGTCCGGGACAGGGTATTCACCCCTCCACTTT
.,TRBV7-8,.,TRBJ2-1,CASSLESGTINEQFF,TGTGCCAGCAGCTTAGAGTCCGGGACAATTAATGAGCAGTTCTTC
TRBD2,TRBV10-2,once,TRBJ2-1,CASTPGLAGKTGNEQFF,TGCGCCAGCACCCCCGGACTAGCGGGAAAGACTGGGAATGAGCAGTTCTTC
TRBD1,TRBV5-5,.,TRBJ2-1,CASSLGGQVYNEQFF,TGTGCCAGCAGCTTGGGCGGACAGGTTTACAATGAGCAGTTCTTC
TRBD2,TRBV2,.,TRBJ2-1,CASRVAGGTYNEQFF,TGTGCCAGCAGAGTAGCGGGAGGTACCTACAATGAGCAGTTCTTC
.,TRBV9,.,TRBJ2-1,CASSPHRNEQFF,TGTGCCAGCAGCCCCCACCGGAATGAGCAGTTCTTC
.,TRBV6-1,.,TRBJ1-3,CAIKQAASGNTIYF,TGTGCCATAAAACAGGCCGCTTCTGGAAACACCATATATTTT
TRBD1,TRBV19,.,TRBJ1-3,CASLQGAGGNTIYF,TGTGCCAGTCTACAGGGGGCGGGAGGAAACACCATATATTTT
.,TRBV5-1,.,TRBJ1-5,CASSLGPDQPQHF,TGCGCCAGCAGTTTAGGGCCGGATCAGCCCCAGCATTTT
.,TRBV6-5,few,TRBJ2-2,CASSQPAWSPGELFF,TGTGCCAGCAGTCAGCCAGCCTGGAGTCCCGGGGAGCTGTTTTTT
TRBD1,TRBV5-4,.,TRBJ1-6,CASSLGGSSYNSPLHF,TGTGCCAGCAGCTTAGGGGGCAGCTCCTATAATTCACCCCTCCACTTT
.,TRBV6-1,.,TRBJ2-7,CAINRESRAYEQYF,TGTGCCATCAATCGGGAAAGTCGGGCCTACGAGCAGTACTTC
.,TRBV9,.,TRBJ1-4,CASSVGKHEKLFF,TGTGCCAGCAGCGTAGGGAAACATGAAAAACTGTTTTTT
.,TRBV7-2,.,TRBJ2-5,CASSRGLALETQYF,TGTGCCAGCAGCCGGGGGCTAGCGCTGGAGACCCAGTACTTC
.,TRBV5-1,.,TRBJ1-2,CASSGNSYGYTF,TGCGCCAGCAGTGGGAACAGCTATGGCTACACCTTC
TRBD2,TRBV10-2,.,TRBJ2-1,CASSEAVGREGKFF,TGCGCCAGCAGTGAGGCTGTAGGGCGGGAGGGAAAGTTCTTC
.,TRBV30,.,TRBJ2-1,CASEVGYNEQFF,TGTGCCTCCGAAGTGGGGTACAATGAGCAGTTCTTC
.,TRBV7-2,.,TRBJ1-3,CASSLLGQGSGNTIYF,TGTGCCAGCAGCTTACTAGGCCAGGGGTCTGGAAACACCATATATTTT
.,TRBV6-1,.,TRBJ1-3,CASSEVTGFSGNTIYF,TGTGCCAGCAGTGAAGTAACAGGGTTCTCTGGAAACACCATATATTTT
.,TRBV15,.,TRBJ2-7,CATSRVVSPYEQYF,TGTGCCACCAGCAGAGTTGTGTCCCCCTACGAGCAGTACTTC
TRBD2,TRBV30,.,TRBJ2-1,CAWSGGRLYNEQFF,TGTGCCTGGAGTGGCGGGAGGCTCTACAATGAGCAGTTCTTC
.,TRBV18,.,TRBJ2-7,CASSPGGDANEQYF,TGTGCCAGCTCACCAGGGGGCGACGCCAACGAGCAGTACTTC
TRBD2,TRBV5-1,.,TRBJ2-3,CASSLGTNTDTQYF,TGCGCCAGCAGCTTAGGGACTAACACAGATACGCAGTATTTT
.,TRBV19,.,TRBJ2-1,CATSGGLAYNEQFF,TGTGCCACTTCGGGGGGCCTAGCCTACAATGAGCAGTTCTTC
.,TRBV30,.,TRBJ1-6,CAWSLGSSYNSPLHF,TGTGCCTGGAGTTTAGGTAGCTCCTATAATTCACCCCTCCACTTT
.,TRBV4-3,.,TRBJ1-2,CASSQGHYGYTF,TGCGCCAGCAGCCAAGGACACTATGGCTACACCTTC